A single sample gave rise to the 22 T cell receptor beta chains below, sequenced in a study of cytomegalovirus exposure and HLA in healthy donors. Both 60 Vbeta primers and 13 Jbeta primers went into the PCR. TCRdb's table, derived via immunoSEQ multiplex PCR, lists solely in-frame clones and lacks some. The data contain 100,000 to 150,000 clones, roughly a tenth of them seen just once; the ten biggest clones take up under 6%. The material sequenced was PBMCs. These receptors all stem from a woman younger than 30 in good health and CMV-seropositive.

The V gene is TRBV6-6, the J gene TRBJ1-5; D remains unclear. The V end was cut by 4 bases, the J end by 1 base, with 2 bases between. CDR3 length: 12 amino acids. Germline V CDR1 and CDR2: MNHNY, SVGAGI (reference sequence). The CDR3 sequence is CASSLSNQPQHF. CDR3 bases: TGTGCCAGCAGTTTAAGCAATCAGCCCCAGCATTTT.

The CDR3 DNA reads as TGTGCCAGCAGCGCCCAACAGGGCCACGCAACTAATGAAAAACTGTTTTTT. This encodes CASSAQQGHATNEKLFF. The chain has TRBV9 and TRBJ1-4, with a weak D call TRBD1 (6 bases). Per the germline V gene, CDR1 is SGDLS and CDR2 is YYNGEE. The CDR3 extends over 17 amino acids. Trimming stripped 3 bases from V and 0 bases from J, with 15 bases between. Full variable domain (rest looked up from reference TRBV9 and TRBJ1-4): DSGVTQTPKHLITATGQRVTLRCSPRSGDLSVYWYQQSLDQGLQFLIQYYNGEERAKGNILERFSAQQFPDLHSELNLSSLELGDSALYFCASSAQQGHATNEKLFFGSGTQLSVL.

The chain links TRBV30 to TRBJ2-1; D might be TRBD1 (6 bases). The CDR3 is 14 amino acids. Between the trimmed V and J ends, which lost 2 bases and 7 bases, there was a span of 15 bases. In germline, CDR1 is GTSNPN, CDR2 SVGIG (reference sequence). DNA for the CDR3: TGTGCCTGGAGTTCCCCCCAAGGGACAAATGAGCAGTTCTTC. It specifies CAWSSPQGTNEQFF.

The rearrangement uses TRBV7-6 and TRBJ1-1; D gene ambiguous. The germline V gene has CDR1 SGHVS and CDR2 FNYEAQ. This CDR3 spans 14 amino acids. Trimming pared 5 bases from V and 6 bases from J, leaving 16 bases between. The CDR3 sequence is CASSLLKLGAEAFF. In nucleotides, the CDR3 is TGTGCCAGCAGCCTACTAAAGTTAGGCGCTGAAGCTTTCTTT.

This clone was found a few times. The chain joins TRBV27 to TRBJ2-5, with TRBD1 matching over 8 bases. The V gene end was trimmed by 8 bases and the J gene end by 2 bases; junction bases not matched to a gene: 7. The germline gives CDR1 MNHEY, CDR2 SMNVEV (reference sequence). This CDR3 comprises 14 residues. As DNA, the CDR3 is TGTGCCAGCCGGCGGACAGGGCCACAAGAGACCCAGTACTTC. Amino acids: CASRRTGPQETQYF.

This clone showed up just a few times. The chain combines TRBV5-8 with TRBJ1-2; 9 positions match TRBD1. Looked up from germline, CDR1 is SGHTS and CDR2 is YDEGEE. The J segment lost 4 bases and the V segment lost 6 bases, leaving 10 bases of the junction unmatched. The CDR3 totals 15 residues. Here the CDR3 reads CASTTRGTGFYGYTF. DNA of the CDR3: TGTGCCAGCACCACTAGGGGGACAGGGTTCTATGGCTACACCTTC.

The chain is built from TRBV11-3 and TRBJ2-5; 11 bases agree with TRBD2. After removal of 2 bases from V and 5 bases from J, the junction contained 7 bases not matched to a gene. The V gene's germline CDR1 is SGHNT and CDR2 YENEEA. The CDR3 runs to 16 residues. The CDR3: CASSLRLAGPRETQYF. The DNA for the CDR3 is TGTGCCAGCAGCTTACGACTAGCGGGACCGCGGGAGACCCAGTACTTC.

This rearrangement joins TRBV7-6 to TRBJ2-1; D is unresolved. Germline V CDR1 and CDR2: SGHVS, FNYEAQ. The V and J ends lost 5 bases and 4 bases respectively, with 9 bases between them. This CDR3 spans 13 amino acids. CDR3 DNA: TGTGCCAGCAGCGTTGACGGGTACAATGAGCAGTTCTTC. Its protein product is CASSVDGYNEQFF.

This clone was picked up one time. This chain's CDR3 is CASSFWGDSTGELFF. The CDR3 DNA follows: TGCGCCAGCAGCTTTTGGGGGGATAGCACCGGGGAGCTGTTTTTT. This chain joins TRBV5-1 and TRBJ2-2, with D perhaps matching TRBD2 (6 bases). V lost 2 bases and J lost 4, with 12 bases in between. Germline CDR1 and CDR2: SGHRS and YFSETQ. The CDR3 consists of 15 residues.

The chain links TRBV7-8 to TRBJ1-1; the D gene is possibly TRBD1 (5 bases). Trimming took off 8 bases at V and 7 bases at J, with 20 bases between the two ends. The CDR3 has 14 residues. Germline V gene sequence: CDR1 SGHVS, CDR2 FQNEAQ. CDR3 DNA sequence: TGTGCCAGCCAAACCGGGGGGTCTGCCCATGAAGCTTTCTTT. Translated, it gives CASQTGGSAHEAFF.

The V call is TRBV25-1, the J call TRBJ2-3; D unclear. The germline gives CDR1 MGHDK, CDR2 SYGVNS. The V end was cut by 1 base, the J end by 0 bases, with 8 bases between. The CDR3 is 15 amino acids. CDR3 in amino acids: CASSEWATSTDTQYF. The CDR3 DNA is TGTGCCAGCAGTGAATGGGCTACTAGCACAGATACGCAGTATTTT.

Comment on this clone: One end of the junction varies from germline; a read error may be responsible. The rearrangement links TRBV6-5 to TRBJ2-1, with TRBD1 identical over 12 bases. This CDR3 region has 15 residues. The germline CDR1 and CDR2 sequences are MNHEY and SVGAGI. CDR3 nucleotide sequence: TGTGCCAGCAGTGCGGGACAGGGGGCTTGGCGGGATATGGTCTTC. Translating gives CASSAGQGAWRDMVF.

V is TRBV30 and J is TRBJ2-1; 14 bases fit TRBD2. The CDR3 totals 17 residues. V lost 2 bases and J lost 7; bases outside the gene matches: 10. Germline-derived CDR1 and CDR2 are GTSNPN and SVGIG (reference sequence). CDR3 sequence reads: CAWSMRTSGRLRNEQFF. The CDR3 bases are TGTGCCTGGAGTATGAGGACTAGCGGGAGGCTCCGAAATGAGCAGTTCTTC.

The rearrangement uses TRBV25-1 and TRBJ2-7, with a tentative D call TRBD1 (5 bases). CDR1 and CDR2 from the germline V gene are MGHDK and SYGVNS. The V gene lost 5 bases and the J gene lost 2 bases, with 10 bases spanning the gap. The CDR3 covers 13 residues. The CDR3 DNA sequence: TGTGCCAGCAGTCCGCAGACAGCCTACGAGCAGTACTTC. This encodes CASSPQTAYEQYF.

The chain links TRBV5-1 to TRBJ1-1, with 7 bases matching TRBD1. J gave up 2 bases and V 1 base, and 14 bases lay outside the gene matches. The CDR3 has 18 residues. Germline V gene lookup returns CDR1 SGHRS and CDR2 YFSETQ. CDR3 in amino acids: CASSLNFKRQGINTEAFF. DNA for the CDR3: TGCGCCAGCAGCTTGAATTTCAAGAGACAGGGAATCAACACTGAAGCTTTCTTT.

The chain links TRBV11-1 to TRBJ2-1; 8 bases fit TRBD2. Germline values: CDR1 SGHAT, CDR2 FQDESV (reference sequence). With V trimmed by 0 bases and J by 8 bases, 6 bases remained unmatched. The CDR3 runs 15 residues. CDR3 in DNA: TGTGCCAGCAGCTTAGCGTCGGGAGGGGTATATGAGCAGTTCTTC. This gives the protein CASSLASGGVYEQFF.

The chain joins TRBV6-1 to TRBJ1-1, with D perhaps matching TRBD1 (6 bases). The CDR3 sequence is 13 residues long. The germline V and J ends were trimmed by 2 bases and 10 bases, with 14 bases remaining between them. Germline V gene lookup returns CDR1 MNHNS and CDR2 SASEGT. Here the CDR3 DNA reads TGTGCCAGCAGTGAATTGGTGCGGGGGGCAGCTTTCTTT. Protein sequence: CASSELVRGAAFF.

This clone occurred many times. V is TRBV2 and J is TRBJ1-1; the D is unclear. The CDR3 contains 13 residues. V was pared by 5 bases and J by 7 bases, with 14 bases between. Germline assignment: CDR1 SNHLY and CDR2 FYNNEI. Written as DNA, the CDR3 is TGTGCCAGCAGTTTGAGAGGGTGGGGTGAAGCTTTCTTT. This encodes CASSLRGWGEAFF.

V usage is TRBV2 and J usage is TRBJ2-3; 10 bases match TRBD1. Germline assignment: CDR1 SNHLY and CDR2 FYNNEI. After removal of 11 bases from V and 2 bases from J, the junction contained 4 bases not matched to a gene. This CDR3 is 13 amino acids long. The CDR3 sequence: CARGTGATDTQYF. CDR3 nucleotide sequence: TGTGCCCGAGGGACAGGGGCCACAGATACGCAGTATTTT.

The CDR3 coding sequence is TGTGCCAGCAGTCAGGGGGCGAACACTGAAGCTTTCTTT. It specifies CASSQGANTEAFF. The V call is TRBV27, the J call TRBJ1-1; 8 positions agree with TRBD1. Germline V CDR1 and CDR2: MNHEY, SMNVEV (reference sequence). The trim removed 5 bases at V and 1 base at J, leaving 0 bases unmatched. This CDR3 region has 13 residues.

The chain couples TRBV6-5 to TRBJ1-1, with D possibly being TRBD1 (6 bases). V was clipped by 2 bases and J by 5 bases, with 12 bases between them. Germline V gene data show CDR1 as MNHEY and CDR2 as SVGAGI. There are 14 residues in the CDR3. The CDR3 reads CASSYVGADTEAFF. In DNA form, the CDR3 reads TGTGCCAGCAGTTACGTGGGGGCTGATACTGAAGCTTTCTTT.

This clone was found a few times. This rearrangement joins TRBV5-6 to TRBJ1-3; 7 nucleotides line up with TRBD1. The CDR3 totals 15 residues. CDR1 is SGHDT and CDR2 is YYEEEE in the germline V gene. The trim removed 7 bases at V and 2 bases at J, leaving 9 bases unmatched. CDR3 sequence (DNA): TGTGCCAGCCTTGCCGGGACAGTACCTGGAAACACCATATATTTT. Protein: CASLAGTVPGNTIYF.